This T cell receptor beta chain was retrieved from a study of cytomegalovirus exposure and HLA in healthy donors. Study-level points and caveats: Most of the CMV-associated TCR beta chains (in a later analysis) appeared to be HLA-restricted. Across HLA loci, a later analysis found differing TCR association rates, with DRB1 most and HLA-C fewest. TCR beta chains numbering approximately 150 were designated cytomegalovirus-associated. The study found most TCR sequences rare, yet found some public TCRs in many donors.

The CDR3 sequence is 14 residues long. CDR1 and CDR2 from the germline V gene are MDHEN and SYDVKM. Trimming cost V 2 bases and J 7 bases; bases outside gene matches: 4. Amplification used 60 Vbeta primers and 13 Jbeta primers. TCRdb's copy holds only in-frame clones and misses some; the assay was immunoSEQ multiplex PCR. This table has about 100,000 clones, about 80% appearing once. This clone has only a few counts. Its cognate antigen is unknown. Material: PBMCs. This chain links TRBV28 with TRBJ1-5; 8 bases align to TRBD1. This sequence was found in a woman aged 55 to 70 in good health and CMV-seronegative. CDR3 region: CASSLNRDRQPQHF. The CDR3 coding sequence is TGTGCCAGCAGTTTAAACAGGGACAGGCAGCCCCAGCATTTT.